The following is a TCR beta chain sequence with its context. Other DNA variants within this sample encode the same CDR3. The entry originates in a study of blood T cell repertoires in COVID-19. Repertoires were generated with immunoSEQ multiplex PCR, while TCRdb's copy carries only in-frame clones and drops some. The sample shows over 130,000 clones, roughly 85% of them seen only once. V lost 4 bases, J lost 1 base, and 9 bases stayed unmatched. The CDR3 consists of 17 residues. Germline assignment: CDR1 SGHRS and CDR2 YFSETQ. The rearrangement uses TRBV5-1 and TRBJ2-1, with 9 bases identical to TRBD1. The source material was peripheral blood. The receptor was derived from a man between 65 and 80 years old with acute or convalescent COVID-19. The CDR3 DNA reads TGCGCCAGCAGCATATATCCCGGGACAGGGTCCTACAATGAGCAGTTCTTC. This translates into CASSIYPGTGSYNEQFF.